This TCR beta chain was retrieved from a study of cytomegalovirus exposure and HLA in healthy donors (dated by TCRdb to about 2017). Some background on the complete study: In an earlier analysis of under 750 of the donors, around 300 Gb of sequence data and 90 million to 130 million unique TCR beta sequences from approximately 180 million T cells were reported. Around 330 gigabases of sequencing data and roughly 80 million unique TCR sequences made up an early release that covered some 640 HLA-typed donors. Of the approximately 400 genotyped donors, less than 85% were placed in the genetic ancestry cluster associated with self-reported Caucasian donors. The study aimed to test whether signatures of past pathogen exposure could be identified by cataloging public T cell receptors. The study used immunosequencing to profile the T cell repertoires of hundreds of subjects and linked those repertoires to cytomegalovirus serostatus. Besides the first cohort of around 670 subjects, a separate validation cohort made up of over a hundred different subjects was used. High-throughput TCR immunosequencing, statistical association of individual TCRs with disease status, and machine learning were combined to predict cytomegalovirus infection status. A later analysis re-analyzed previously published TCR beta repertoires from 600 to 850 donors and added high-resolution HLA genotyping to study TCR occurrence patterns. The later analysis used no new phenotypic data to find candidate immune exposures, relying instead on TCR beta sequences and their occurrence across donors. An earlier analysis of 587 of the donors applied high-throughput TCR beta sequencing to assess whether each TCR beta V gene segment acted as functional or pseudogenic. Donor age, sex, ethnicity and CMV serostatus were compiled together with the repertoire data. A later genetic analysis took genome-wide SNP genotypes for about three fifths of the roughly 670 donors and used that subset as a discovery cohort. Every discovery cohort repertoire had been produced on one sequencing platform. HLA typing covered class I and class II loci at four-digit resolution. The number of donors typed differed by locus, with 629-630 for A, B, C, DRB1 and DQB1, more than 500 for DQA1, 600 to 610 for DPA1, and about 450 for DPB1. Because of strong linkage in the cohort, roughly five DR-DQ haplotypes were treated as single units for association and clustering. On average, roughly 250,000 unique TCR beta nucleotide sequences were sequenced per donor among some 420 genotyped donors of the cohort, with roughly 18% of those sequences being non-productive. General study outcomes and caveats: HLA typing was unavailable for some donors at each locus, so association tests used only the typed subset. In vitro tests confirmed that a few of the cytomegalovirus-associated TCR beta chains recognize cytomegalovirus antigens. In a later analysis, over 15,000 TCR beta sequences were associated with specific HLA alleles at a false discovery rate of 0.05. The study gave a list of roughly 150 TCR beta chains associated with cytomegalovirus. In this cohort, only TCR beta chains were sequenced, and detectable features were limited by the absence of alpha or paired-chain data. In a later genetic analysis, fewer N-insertions in productive TCRs were reported among donors in an Asian-associated ancestry cluster than the approximately 710-donor mean. Across donors, most TCR sequences were observed very rarely, whereas some public TCRs were present in many individuals. The sequencing pipeline was judged likely to have produced a cluster of highly shared sequence variants as a technical artifact. According to a later analysis, parvovirus B19, influenza, CMV and Epstein-Barr virus appeared linked to several top co-occurrence clusters. Cytomegalovirus status was reported to be diagnosed by the classifier with high specificity and sensitivity in both the original and validation cohorts. Strong co-occurrence of HLA alleles, especially DR and DQ, made assigning TCR associations to individual alleles difficult. Because counts were too low, more than 15 rarely observed V segments, including chromosome 9 orphons, were excluded from the earlier analysis of 587 of the donors. A later analysis found that HLA-associated TCR beta chains were more clonally expanded and had lower generation probabilities than equally common non-associated chains. It was suggested by the authors that the approach could potentially be generalized to other disease states and immunological phenotypes. Broadly in line with IMGT annotations, most TCR beta V segments showed up in productive rearrangements about 87% or about 30% of the time in an earlier analysis of some 590 of the donors. A further reported finding was that TCR beta sequences accurately predicted the HLA-A and HLA-B alleles for most subjects in the first cohort. An association between a missense DCLRE1C variant and V-gene and J-gene trimming of TCR beta chains was found in a later genetic analysis and replicated in an independent cohort. A later analysis found that most CMV-associated TCR beta chains appeared HLA-restricted, with HLA associations seemingly driven largely by CMV exposure. Correlated functional status among segregating V segments might be attributable to linkage disequilibrium, but an unknown experimental factor could not be ruled out. For the cohort, immune exposure information was limited to CMV serostatus. Presence/absence analyses assumed roughly uniform sequencing depth across donors, an assumption that may not hold. Because the 87-base-pair reads could not distinguish some IMGT-functional V segments, including TRBV6-2 and TRBV6-3, those segments were excluded. In a later analysis, TCR association rates were found to vary across HLA loci, with the most associated TCRs seen for DRB1 alleles and the fewest for HLA-C alleles.

The CDR3 numbers 17 residues from cysteine through phenylalanine. Only the CDR3 region is kept as DNA, spanning 51 bases read in frame from base 1. In the germline V gene (reference sequence), CDR1 corresponds to MNHEY and CDR2 to SMNVEV. From V the trimming removes 6 bases and from J it removes 4 bases, while the gene matches leave 9 bases of the junction unaccounted for. Details on this clone: Its antigen target is currently unknown. No much larger clone exists at a distance of one base, and base qualities are not known.

The cohort comprised around 690 healthy bone marrow donors. All cohort members were sampled while nominally healthy, although unrecorded immune exposures were likely present. The donor was CMV seronegative and was included in the group of 352 seronegative cohort members. Each donor provided a peripheral blood sample, and peripheral blood mononuclear cells were used for TCR beta sequencing. Genomic DNA was extracted from the blood cell samples with the Qiagen DNeasy Blood Extraction Kit. Library method: the immunoSEQ multiplex PCR assay. For the multiplex PCR, a mixture combining 60 forward primers for TCR Vbeta segments and 13 reverse primers for TCR Jbeta segments was used. The CDR3 region of rearranged TCR beta genes was amplified from genomic DNA with a multiplex PCR assay. The Illumina HiSeq System was used to sequence the amplified TCR beta libraries as 87-base-pair reads. The original methods were these. Across the 500 to 750 repertoires, a later analysis counted tens of millions of unique TCR beta chains, roughly 11 million of which were shared by at least two donors. To remove PCR and sequencing errors, raw reads were error-corrected and collapsed into unique sequences using a nearest-neighbor algorithm that merged closely related sequences. To assign V, D and J gene segments, CDR3 sequences were aligned to IMGT reference sequences. For a sequence to be retained, a match of at least six nucleotides was required to both a V gene segment and a J gene segment. A rearrangement was called productive if the CDR3 had no stop codons and remained in frame with V and J, and every other rearrangement was called non-productive. Following IMGT convention, CDR3 was defined as the stretch from the second conserved V-encoded cysteine up to the conserved J-encoded phenylalanine. The earlier analysis of fewer than 750 of the donors excluded sequences that lacked an unambiguous match to a single V gene segment. In an earlier analysis of roughly 600 of the donors, a V segment was called functional when productive rearrangements were above 56.7%, and segregating when the standard deviation between donors exceeded 5%. To diagnose cytomegalovirus status from the catalog of TCR beta chain sequences, a statistical classification framework was built. A later analysis assigned V and J genes by comparing TCR nucleotide sequences with IMGT/GENE-DB human TR gene sequences. Using the TCRdist pipeline, a later analysis assigned CDR3 sequences along with most-parsimonious VDJ recombination scenarios. In a later analysis, each TCR beta chain was defined by its CDR3 amino acid sequence together with its V-gene family, and reads without a unique V-gene family were excluded. In a later analysis, around 650 highly shared, low-generation-probability nucleotide sequences were removed to address suspected cross-contamination and a sequencing artifact. In a later analysis, a clonal expansion index for each public chain was calculated from normalized within-repertoire ranks of inferred template counts. In a later analysis, generation probabilities were computed using a VDJ recombination model fitted to out-of-frame rearrangements, and the results were checked against IGoR. Hypergeometric tests were used in a later analysis to score TCR-TCR, TCR-HLA and TCR-CMV co-occurrence, with a repertoire-size bias correction applied to the TCR pairs. False discovery rates were estimated in a later analysis by permuting HLA or CMV assignments 20 times. In a later analysis, co-occurring TCRs were grouped using DBSCAN, and TCRdist sequence similarity was added for clustering within HLA-allele-positive subsets. Repertoires with fewer than 30,000 or more than 120,000 public chains were left out of co-occurrence clustering, as were about five repertoires with anomalous nucleotide sharing. TCRdb's version of the immuneACCESS table is confined to in-frame rearrangements and falls short of the full clone set. An unresolved V gene accounts for under half of the shortfall where checked; the remainder is of unknown origin. From that table come the V and J calls and clone size; the DNA was used to work out D and trimming. In this sample the table shows 100,000 to 150,000 clones, 78% of which occur a single time. Around 3.6% of the sample goes to the ten largest clones.

The V and J genes are TRBV27 and TRBJ2-2; 12 bases in between match TRBD1. This TCR derives from a man aged 40-55 years in good health and CMV-seronegative. What was sequenced was PBMCs. The nucleotides are TGTGCCAGCAGCCCCCCCGGGACAGGGGGCTTCACCGGGGAGCTGTTTTTT. Translated, this is CASSPPGTGGFTGELFF.